This T cell receptor beta chain appears in the sequencing data of a study of molecular identifiers for immune sequencing clone quantification. Study-wide points: In CMV-specific effectors, clones above 20 copies held over 99% of molecules; naive, under 1%.

Sorted inputs of roughly 19,000 to 1,100,000 cells, with 10%, 30% or 50% RNA, yielded naive CD8 libraries. About this clonotype itself: Its antigen is still unknown. This may be a read error, as it is one base from a much larger clone.

TCRdb independently ran MiXCR on the PCR reads; one entry per CDR3 protein. The sample shows 60,000 to 70,000 distinct CDR3 sequences, 15% to 20% of them seen only once. The germline CDR1 and CDR2 sequences are SQVTM and ANQGSEA. This CDR3 comprises 16 residues. The V call is TRBV29-1, the J call TRBJ1-4; the D is unclear. Sequences were obtained from naive CD8+ T cells from blood, with Jurkat cell RNA spiked in. The subset here: FACS-sorted CD8+CD4-CCR7+CD45RA+ naive T cells. The clonotype comes from a human donor in good health. Some libraries in this study had Jurkat cell RNA spiked in. The CDR3 sequence: CSVEGFGEGTNGKLFF. The CDR3 bases are TGCAGCGTTGAGGGGTTCGGGGAGGGAACTAATGGAAAACTGTTTTTT.